This note documents a single TCR beta chain sequence. CDR1 and CDR2 from the germline V gene are SGHAT and FQNNGV. With 3 bases clipped from V and 8 bases from J, the junction kept 8 bases outside the gene matches. The CDR3 sequence is 16 residues long. The data stem from a study of blood T cell repertoires in COVID-19. Some clones are missing from TCRdb's copy, which holds only in-frame ones; the method was immunoSEQ multiplex PCR. The sample has fewer than 200,000 clones; approximately 85% are singletons. The source material was peripheral blood. The chain links TRBV11-2 to TRBJ2-1, with 12 bases matching TRBD2. This sequence was found in a woman aged 55-75 years with COVID-19, enrolled during active disease. The CDR3 protein is CASSFPSGGATYEQFF. The CDR3 DNA reads as TGTGCCAGCAGCTTTCCTAGCGGGGGGGCTACGTATGAGCAGTTCTTC.